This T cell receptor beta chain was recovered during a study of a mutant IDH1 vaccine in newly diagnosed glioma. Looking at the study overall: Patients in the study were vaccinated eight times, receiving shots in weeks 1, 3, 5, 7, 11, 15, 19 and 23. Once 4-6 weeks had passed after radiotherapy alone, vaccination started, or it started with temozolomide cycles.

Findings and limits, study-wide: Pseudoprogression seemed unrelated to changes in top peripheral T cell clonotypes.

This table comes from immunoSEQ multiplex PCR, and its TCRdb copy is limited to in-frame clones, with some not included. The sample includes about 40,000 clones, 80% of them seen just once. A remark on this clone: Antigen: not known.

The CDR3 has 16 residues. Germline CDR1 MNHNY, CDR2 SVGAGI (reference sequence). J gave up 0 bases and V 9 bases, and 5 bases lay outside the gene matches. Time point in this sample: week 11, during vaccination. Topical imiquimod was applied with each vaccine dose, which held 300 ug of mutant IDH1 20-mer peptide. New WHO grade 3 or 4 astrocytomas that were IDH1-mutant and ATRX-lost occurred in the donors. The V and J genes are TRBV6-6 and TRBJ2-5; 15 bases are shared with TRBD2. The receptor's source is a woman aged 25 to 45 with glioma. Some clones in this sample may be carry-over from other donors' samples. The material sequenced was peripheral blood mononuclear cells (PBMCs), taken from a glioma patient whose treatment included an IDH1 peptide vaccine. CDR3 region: CASGTSGRQDQETQYF. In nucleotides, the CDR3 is TGTGCCAGTGGGACTAGCGGGAGGCAGGACCAAGAGACCCAGTACTTC.